These T cell receptor beta chains were read from a single sample in a study of shared T cell receptors in the human thymus. Clones were read by immunoSEQ multiplex PCR, and TCRdb kept only the in-frame ones, dropping some. The table shows 500,000 to 850,000 clones, with around 87% occurring only once. This sample was also put to use in a study of human thymus T cells.

The sample consisted of thymocytes. Source of these receptors: a boy less than two years old with a congenital heart defect. The CDR3 runs from the conserved cysteine through the conserved F or W. D genes are given only for firm matches. Clone size is shown for a subset of rows, as once, few, many or a class of expanded clone.

J gene: TRBJ2-2
clone size: .
D gene: TRBD2
V gene: TRBV6-4
CDR3 DNA: TGTGCCAGCAGCTCTAGCGGGAGGGTCAACACCGGGGAGCTGTTTTTT
CDR3 protein: CASSSSGRVNTGELFF

J gene: TRBJ2-1
clone size: .
D gene: .
V gene: TRBV4-1
CDR3 DNA: TGCGCCAGCAGCCACGTCCGTCTCCTCGGCGGGAACAATGAGCAGTTCTTC
CDR3 protein: CASSHVRLLGGNNEQFF

J gene: TRBJ1-1
clone size: .
D gene: TRBD1
V gene: TRBV27
CDR3 DNA: TGTGCCAGCAGTTTCCACCGACAGGGGCCCTCAGTACCGAACACTGAAGCTTTCTTT
CDR3 protein: CASSFHRQGPSVPNTEAFF

J gene: TRBJ1-5
clone size: .
D gene: TRBD1
V gene: TRBV10-1
CDR3 DNA: TGCGCCAGCAGTGAAGGGACAGGGGGTCGTCAGCCCCAGCATTTT
CDR3 protein: CASSEGTGGRQPQHF

J gene: TRBJ2-3
clone size: .
D gene: .
V gene: TRBV5-1
CDR3 DNA: TGCGCCAGCAGCAACCTCGGGACAAATAGCACAGATACGCAGTATTTT
CDR3 protein: CASSNLGTNSTDTQYF

J gene: TRBJ1-2
clone size: .
D gene: .
V gene: TRBV7-9
CDR3 DNA: TGTGCCAGCAGCTTAGTCAATGAGGGCCCGAGCTATGGCTACACCTTC
CDR3 protein: CASSLVNEGPSYGYTF

J gene: TRBJ1-1
clone size: .
D gene: TRBD1
V gene: TRBV29-1
CDR3 DNA: TGCAGCGGGAGACAGGGGCCAGGTGAAGCTTTCTTT
CDR3 protein: CSGRQGPGEAFF

J gene: TRBJ2-5
clone size: once
D gene: .
V gene: TRBV7-9
CDR3 DNA: TGTGCCAGCAGCCTTGGGCTAGCGAGTATACAAGAGACCCAGTACTTC
CDR3 protein: CASSLGLASIQETQYF

J gene: TRBJ2-7
clone size: .
D gene: .
V gene: TRBV29-1
CDR3 DNA: TGCAGCGCTTGGCGGCTTCCTGGCGAGCAGTACTTC
CDR3 protein: CSAWRLPGEQYF

J gene: TRBJ2-1
clone size: .
D gene: TRBD2
V gene: TRBV19
CDR3 DNA: TGTGCCAGTAGTATTCAACTAGCGGGAGGGAGCGATGAGCAGTTCTTC
CDR3 protein: CASSIQLAGGSDEQFF

J gene: TRBJ1-2
clone size: .
D gene: TRBD1
V gene: TRBV19
CDR3 DNA: TGTGCCAGTAGTAAAGGGACAGGGGTGAACTATGGCTACACCTTC
CDR3 protein: CASSKGTGVNYGYTF

J gene: TRBJ1-3
clone size: .
D gene: .
V gene: TRBV7-9
CDR3 DNA: TGTGCCAGCAGCTTAGGTAGGGAGAAGTCTGGAAACACCATATATTTT
CDR3 protein: CASSLGREKSGNTIYF